This TCR beta chain was sequenced in a study of T-cell memory formation after mild COVID-19. A few counts support this clonotype. Its antigen remains unknown. Study-level findings and limits: Contracting CD8+ clones were enriched in EMRA, CD4+ mainly in CM and EM.

TCRalpha and TCRbeta libraries used 5'RACE with constant-segment primers and UMIs. MiXCR, applied by TCRdb to the 5' RACE reads, yields one record per CDR3 protein. The sample includes approximately 150,000 distinct CDR3 sequences, about 6.1% of them seen just once. Germline-derived CDR1 and CDR2 are SGHNT and YYREEE (reference sequence). Trimming removed 0 bases from V and 8 bases from J, with 6 bases in between. The CDR3 is 13 amino acids. The sequencing input was PBMCs or a T cell subset sorted from them (not recorded which). This sequence originates from an adult woman who had mild COVID-19 (a few samples of this study predate the infection). Cell type and time point are not known. This chain links TRBV5-4 with TRBJ1-6, with D tentatively TRBD1 (6 bases). The CDR3 region has the DNA TGTGCCAGCAGCTTGGACAGGGATTCACCCCTCCACTTT. It translates to CASSLDRDSPLHF.